This T cell receptor beta chain stems from a study of radiotherapy plus CTLA-4 blockade in lung cancer. Whole-study context: Among patients, around 18% showed objective responses, and around 30% had disease control.

Study results and limitations: Strongest reported response predictors: early blood clone changes and post-radiation interferon-beta. Once radiotherapy plus ipilimumab had been given, TCR clones derived from tumor expanded in blood.

Generated by immunoSEQ multiplex PCR, the TCRdb table keeps only in-frame clones and is missing some. The data contain 39,000 or so clones, about three quarters of them seen just once; the ten biggest clones take up less than 9%. Focal radiation with ipilimumab CTLA-4 blockade was given to patients with chemo-refractory metastatic non-small-cell lung cancer. The germline V gene has CDR1 SEHNR and CDR2 FQNEAQ (reference sequence). This CDR3 has 13 residues. V lost 3 bases and J 3 bases, leaving 9 bases between the germline ends. The table lists this clone with a few counts. What it recognizes is unknown.

The receptor's source is a human donor with non-small cell lung cancer who had stable disease on radiotherapy plus ipilimumab. The sample consisted of peripheral blood, taken from a patient treated with radiotherapy plus ipilimumab. The chain is built from TRBV7-9 and TRBJ2-7; no definite D call. The CDR3 DNA reads as TGTGCCAGCAGCTTGGTTGTGAGCTACGAGCAGTACTTC. The encoded protein is CASSLVVSYEQYF.